Listed here are 19 T cell receptor beta chains from one sample, sequenced in a study of blood T cell repertoires in COVID-19. The protocol was immunoSEQ multiplex PCR, while the TCRdb copy is restricted to in-frame clones and leaves out a portion. The profile covers more than 450,000 clones, with approximately 90% appearing a single time and about 0.7% taken by the ten largest. The sequenced sample was PBMCs or T cells enriched from blood (not recorded which). The receptors were sampled from a woman in her late teens or twenties who had recovered from COVID-19.

The chain couples TRBV30 to TRBJ1-4; 9 nucleotides match TRBD1. CDR3 size: 14 residues. Germline assignment: CDR1 GTSNPN and CDR2 SVGIG (reference sequence). V was clipped by 2 bases and J by 8 bases; unmatched bases: 6. CDR3 protein: CAWSTGTGREKLFF. The CDR3 DNA reads as TGTGCCTGGAGTACCGGGACAGGGAGGGAAAAACTGTTTTTT.

This chain links TRBV5-1 with TRBJ2-1; 14 bases are a match to TRBD2. This CDR3 contains 16 residues. Unmatched junction bases numbered 5, after V lost 4 bases and J lost 5 bases. Germline CDR1 reads SGHRS; CDR2 reads YFSETQ. For the CDR3, the DNA is TGCGCCAGCAGCCCGCGACTAGCGGGGGGGGACAATGAGCAGTTCTTC. Protein sequence: CASSPRLAGGDNEQFF.

V is TRBV25-1 and J is TRBJ1-5; D ambiguous. V was shortened by 1 base and J by 5 bases, with 6 bases between the two germline ends. CDR3 length: 13 amino acids. Per the germline V gene, CDR1 is MGHDK and CDR2 is SYGVNS. CDR3 nucleotides: TGTGCCAGCAGTGAATTGGACTATCAGCCCCAGCATTTT. Translating gives CASSELDYQPQHF. Looking up the rest from reference TRBV25-1 and TRBJ1-5 gives the full variable domain: EADIYQTPRYLVIGTGKKITLECSQTMGHDKMYWYQQDPGMELHLIHYSYGVNSTEKGDLSSESTVSRIRTEHFPLTLESARPSHTSQYLCASSELDYQPQHFGDGTRLSIL.

This clone came up a few times. The sample contains more than one DNA sequence encoding this CDR3. J is TRBJ2-7 and V is TRBV5-1; weak D call: TRBD2 (5 bases). V was shortened by 1 base and J by 3 bases, with 11 bases between the two germline ends. Germline V gene lookup returns CDR1 SGHRS and CDR2 YFSETQ. The CDR3 runs to 14 residues. The CDR3 spells CASSLRGPGYEQYF. The CDR3, as DNA: TGCGCCAGCAGCTTGAGAGGGCCGGGCTACGAGCAGTACTTC.

The V and J genes are TRBV7-8 and TRBJ1-2; D call uncertain. CDR3 length equals 15 residues. Germline V CDR1 and CDR2: SGHVS, FQNEAQ. Deletions cut 5 bases from V and 2 bases from J, with 15 bases between. The CDR3 bases are TGTGCCAGCAGCGCTGAGGGAGTGGGAAACTATGGCTACACCTTC. Encoded protein: CASSAEGVGNYGYTF.

This rearrangement joins TRBV5-4 to TRBJ2-1, with 11 nucleotides matching TRBD2. CDR3 size: 16 residues. Germline V lookup: CDR1 SGHNT, CDR2 YYREEE (reference sequence). Germline trimming cut 5 bases from V and 1 base from J; bases unmatched to any gene: 5. In DNA, the CDR3 is TGTGCCAGCAGTTCACCTAGCGGGGGGTCCTACAATGAGCAGTTCTTC. Translated: CASSSPSGGSYNEQFF.

This clone was observed once. J is TRBJ1-2 and V is TRBV14, with 7 bases identical to TRBD1. Germline CDR1 and CDR2: SGHDN and FVKESK. V gave up 1 base and J gave up 5 bases; unmatched junction bases: 1. The CDR3 consists of 13 residues. The CDR3 coding sequence is TGTGCCAGCAGCCAAGGACAGGGTTATGGCTACACCTTC. Protein: CASSQGQGYGYTF.

This sequence joins TRBV28 and TRBJ2-5; 9 nucleotides match TRBD2. CDR3 length: 14 amino acids. Per germline, CDR1 MDHEN and CDR2 SYDVKM. J gave up 1 base and V 7 bases, and 4 bases lay outside the gene matches. The CDR3 loop is CASTLAGLQETQYF. Here the CDR3 DNA reads TGTGCCAGCACGCTAGCGGGGCTCCAAGAGACCCAGTACTTC.

V is TRBV18 and J is TRBJ1-1; D might be TRBD1 (5 bases). Trimming stripped 5 bases from V and 3 bases from J, with 10 bases between. The CDR3 consists of 13 residues. Germline values: CDR1 KGHSH, CDR2 LQKENI. The CDR3 nucleotides are TGTGCCAGCTCAGGGGCGCAGGACACTGAAGCTTTCTTT. The encoded protein is CASSGAQDTEAFF.

The sample holds one count of this clone. This chain joins TRBV7-9 and TRBJ2-5; D is undetermined. The germline V and J ends were trimmed by 4 bases and 1 base, with 10 bases remaining between them. The V gene's germline CDR1 is SEHNR and CDR2 FQNEAQ (reference sequence). The CDR3 spans 14 residues. The CDR3 DNA reads TGTGCCAGCAGCTCCGCTGCGTCCCAAGAGACCCAGTACTTC. Its translation: CASSSAASQETQYF.

V and J are TRBV27 and TRBJ2-1, with a possible D match to TRBD2 (5 bases). Trimming took 0 bases from V and 9 from J, leaving 15 bases between them. The germline gives CDR1 MNHEY, CDR2 SMNVEV (reference sequence). This CDR3 is 15 amino acids long. CDR3 nucleotides: TGTGCCAGCAGTTTATCGGCTAGCTTTAGTAGTGAGCAGTTCTTC. Translating it yields CASSLSASFSSEQFF.

The V call is TRBV7-2, the J call TRBJ2-3, with no clear D. The CDR3 loop spans 15 amino acids. V was pared by 6 bases and J by 2 bases, with 15 bases between. CDR1 and CDR2 (germline): SGHTA, FQGNSA. CDR3: CASSPRVLFTDTQYF. The CDR3 DNA reads as TGTGCCAGCAGTCCCCGGGTCCTTTTCACAGATACGCAGTATTTT.

The chain joins TRBV3-1 (or the pseudogene TRBV3-2) to TRBJ2-5, with a tentative D call TRBD1 (7 bases). Looked up from germline, CDR1 is LGHDT and CDR2 is YNNKEL (reference sequence). There are 13 residues in the CDR3. Deletions cut 4 bases from V and 5 bases from J, with 11 bases between. As DNA, the CDR3 is TGTGCCAGCAGCCCAGGGGGGCCCGAGACCCAGTACTTC. Translating gives CASSPGGPETQYF.

The chain joins TRBV2 to TRBJ2-1; TRBD2 matches at 12 bases. Losses at the gene ends were 5 bases for V and 7 bases for J; bases not matched to a gene: 6. The V gene's germline CDR1 is SNHLY and CDR2 FYNNEI. This CDR3 region has 15 residues. CDR3 sequence (DNA): TGTGCCAGCAGTACTCTAGCGGGGGGGCGGAATGAGCAGTTCTTC. Translated: CASSTLAGGRNEQFF.

The genes are TRBV5-1 and TRBJ1-2, with a tentative D call TRBD1 (5 bases). Germline CDR1 SGHRS, CDR2 YFSETQ. The V end was cut by 5 bases, the J end by 5 bases, with 19 bases between. The CDR3 is made up of 15 amino acids. CDR3 sequence: CASRPTATVTYGYTF. In nucleotides, the CDR3 is TGCGCCAGCAGGCCGACAGCAACCGTGACTTATGGCTACACCTTC. The entire variable domain, with the rest obtained from reference TRBV5-1 and TRBJ1-2, is as follows: KAGVTQTPRYLIKTRGQQVTLSCSPISGHRSVSWYQQTPGQGLQFLFEYFSETQRNKGNFPGRFSGRQFSNSRSEMNVSTLELGDSALYLCASRPTATVTYGYTFGSGTRLTVV.

The rearrangement joins TRBV5-1 to TRBJ2-1, with D unresolved. In germline, CDR1 is SGHRS, CDR2 YFSETQ. V was cut by 2 bases and J by 8 bases, with 14 bases left in between. The CDR3 is 14 amino acids. The CDR3 protein is CASSFGSDEDEQFF. In nucleotides, the CDR3 is TGCGCCAGCAGCTTTGGTTCCGACGAGGATGAGCAGTTCTTC.

The chain is built from TRBV20-1 and TRBJ1-6; TRBD1 is a possible D gene (5 bases). With 3 bases removed from V and 7 bases from J, the gap between germline ends came to 16 bases. CDR3 size: 15 residues. Germline V gene sequence: CDR1 DFQATT, CDR2 SNEGSKA (reference sequence). As DNA, the CDR3 is TGCAGTGCTAGTTCGCTGAGGCAGGGAAATTCACCCCTCCACTTT. It yields the protein CSASSLRQGNSPLHF.

V usage is TRBV28 and J usage is TRBJ1-2, with 9 bases matching TRBD1. V dropped 8 bases and J dropped 7; count of bases not matched to a gene: 5. Germline V CDR1 and CDR2: MDHEN, SYDVKM. The CDR3 totals 12 residues. Here the CDR3 DNA reads TGTGCCAGCCGGACAGGGGAGAGTGGCTACACCTTC. Protein: CASRTGESGYTF.

V gene TRBV6-5 combines with J gene TRBJ2-2, with D possibly matching TRBD2 (5 bases). The ends were cut back, 6 bases at V and 6 bases at J, with 17 bases in the middle. Germline V gives CDR1 MNHEY, CDR2 SVGAGI. The CDR3 contains 15 residues. The CDR3 sequence is CASRRVGIVPGELFF. As DNA, the CDR3 is TGTGCCAGCAGGCGGGTGGGGATTGTCCCCGGGGAGCTGTTTTTT.